This T cell receptor beta chain originates from a study of blood T cell repertoires in COVID-19. Germline loops: CDR1 SGDLS, CDR2 YYNGEE. Deletions cut 5 bases from V and 4 bases from J, with 18 bases between. CDR3 length equals 15 residues. What the recovered Cohort 3 donors had was two negative PCRs, clearance, or symptom resolution. The protocol was immunoSEQ multiplex PCR, while the TCRdb copy is restricted to in-frame clones and leaves out a portion. The data contain a few hundred thousand clones, about 86% of them singletons. Sequencing was done on a sample of PBMCs or T cells enriched from blood (not recorded which). The receptor comes from a woman between 50 and 59 years old who had recovered from COVID-19. The J gene is TRBJ1-2, the V gene TRBV9; D might be TRBD1 (6 bases). The CDR3 region has the DNA TGTGCCAGCAGGAGACCAGGGGTCCGGAGCTATGGCTACACCTTC. This gives the protein CASRRPGVRSYGYTF. Variable domain in full (rest from reference TRBV9 and TRBJ1-2): DSGVTQTPKHLITATGQRVTLRCSPRSGDLSVYWYQQSLDQGLQFLIQYYNGEERAKGNILERFSAQQFPDLHSELNLSSLELGDSALYFCASRRPGVRSYGYTFGSGTRLTVV.